One and the same sample provided the 27 T cell receptor beta chains below, sequenced in a study of human T cells and chemical hapten exposure. TCRdb ran MiXCR on the RACE reads and lists one entry per CDR3 protein. The table lists some 110,000 distinct CDR3 sequences, over 10% of them singletons, with 1.3% to 1.5% in the top ten. The time point: patch test 1, 2 weeks after DPC sensitization. The treatment is: therapeutic diphenylcyclopropenone sensitization with weekly scalp DPC. Here the sequenced sample was whole blood, taken in connection with sensitization to the hapten diphenylcyclopropenone (DPC). Source of these receptors: a woman between 50 and 59 years old with alopecia areata. Some clones in this sample may be carry-over from other donors' samples.

The rearrangement uses TRBV10-2 and TRBJ1-6; weak D call: TRBD1 (5 bases). Germline CDR1 reads WSHSY; CDR2 reads SAAADI. Trimming shortened V by 0 bases and J by 8 bases, and 8 bases separated the two germline ends. This CDR3 comprises 14 residues. CDR3 nucleotides: TGCGCCAGCAGTGAGTCAGGGGTGGATTCACCCCTCCACTTT. Translating it yields CASSESGVDSPLHF.

With regard to this clonotype: This may arise from a read error, as a much more abundant clone is one base away. The chain uses TRBV9 and TRBJ2-5; D gene ambiguous. The germline V gene has CDR1 SGDLS and CDR2 YYNGEE. Trimming took off 1 base at V and 4 bases at J, with 11 bases between the two ends. The CDR3 sequence is 14 residues long. CDR3: CASSVRSERETQYF. The CDR3 nucleotides read TGTGCCAGCAGCGTACGAAGTGAGAGAGAGACCCAGTACTTC.

This clonotype was counted at least ten times. J is TRBJ1-1 and V is TRBV7-9; no definite D call. Trimming cost V 7 bases and J 5 bases, with 17 bases left between them. The CDR3 totals 14 residues. Germline values: CDR1 SEHNR, CDR2 FQNEAQ (reference sequence). The CDR3 DNA is TGTGCCAGCACCCTCGGTGGTTTTCGGACTGAAGCTTTCTTT. It is translated as CASTLGGFRTEAFF.

This clonotype was observed a handful of times. The V and J genes are TRBV28 and TRBJ2-2; 8 positions match TRBD1. Germline lookup yields CDR1 MDHEN and CDR2 SYDVKM. With 5 bases clipped from V and 2 bases from J, the junction kept 4 bases outside the gene matches. The CDR3 totals 15 residues. DNA of the CDR3: TGTGCCAGCAGTCCAGGGGGCAGAAACACCGGGGAGCTGTTTTTT. It codes for CASSPGGRNTGELFF.

This chain uses TRBV7-6 with TRBJ1-1, with D unresolved. Trimming shortened V by 5 bases and J by 2 bases, and 12 bases separated the two germline ends. This CDR3 is 14 amino acids long. The germline V gene has CDR1 SGHVS and CDR2 FNYEAQ. The CDR3 here is CASSPNSGNTEAFF. In DNA, the CDR3 is TGTGCCAGCAGCCCCAACTCGGGAAACACTGAAGCTTTCTTT.

This clonotype was detected only a few times. The chain combines TRBV7-2 with TRBJ1-2; tentative D call: TRBD1 (6 bases). V lost 1 base and J 7 bases, leaving 16 bases between the germline ends. CDR1 and CDR2 from the germline V gene are SGHTA and FQGNSA. This CDR3 contains 15 residues. The CDR3 sequence: CASSLDQGTQAGYTF. Written as DNA, the CDR3 is TGTGCCAGCAGCTTAGATCAGGGGACACAGGCTGGCTACACCTTC.

The chain couples TRBV28 to TRBJ2-5; the D gene is possibly TRBD2 (5 bases). Germline values: CDR1 MDHEN, CDR2 SYDVKM. CDR3 length: 12 residues. Trimming took 7 bases from V and 2 from J, leaving 8 bases between them. The CDR3, as DNA: TGTGCCAGCACCGAGGGTCAAGAGACCCAGTACTTC. Encoded protein: CASTEGQETQYF.

This clonotype was recorded at least ten times. The chain joins TRBV6-1 to TRBJ2-7; 8 bases map to TRBD1. Germline CDR1 and CDR2: MNHNS and SASEGT. After removal of 0 bases from V and 1 base from J, the junction contained 8 bases not matched to a gene. This CDR3 has 17 residues. For the CDR3, the DNA is TGTGCCAGCAGTGAAGCGCTGGGGACAGGATATTCCTACGAGCAGTACTTC. The encoded protein is CASSEALGTGYSYEQYF.

This clonotype was seen ten or more times. The V and J genes are TRBV5-5 and TRBJ1-2, with TRBD1 matching 8 bases. The CDR3 is made up of 13 amino acids. Germline V gene lookup returns CDR1 SGHKS and CDR2 YYEKEE (reference sequence). Germline trimming cut 7 bases from V and 9 bases from J; bases unmatched to any gene: 11. The CDR3 DNA reads as TGTGCCAGCGGAGAGGCAGGGGGCTTAAGCTACACCTTC. Translated, it gives CASGEAGGLSYTF.

The chain uses TRBV13 and TRBJ2-1; 9 bases fit TRBD1. V was clipped by 0 bases and J by 4 bases; unmatched bases: 4. The CDR3 runs to 16 residues. Germline V gene data show CDR1 as PRHDT and CDR2 as FYEKMQ (reference sequence). This CDR3 is CASSLGAGQGYNEQFF. DNA of the CDR3: TGTGCCAGCAGCTTAGGAGCGGGACAGGGATACAATGAGCAGTTCTTC.

This clonotype was recorded many times. CDR3 DNA sequence: TGCAGCGTTGAAGATCAAGGATATGAGCAGTTCTTC. It yields the protein CSVEDQGYEQFF. V gene TRBV29-1 combines with J gene TRBJ2-1, with D unresolved. The V end lost 0 bases, the J end lost 8 bases, and 8 bases lay between the germline ends. The CDR3 has 12 amino acids. Germline loops: CDR1 SQVTM, CDR2 ANQGSEA.

The gene calls are TRBV10-3 and TRBJ1-6; D gene unclear. Trimming pared 6 bases from V and 7 bases from J, leaving 13 bases between. Germline V lookup: CDR1 ENHRY, CDR2 SYGVKD. The CDR3 covers 14 residues. The CDR3 nucleotides are TGTGCCATCAGGGCCCCCGGGTCGAATTCACCCCTCCACTTT. Its protein product is CAIRAPGSNSPLHF.

The V and J genes are TRBV5-1 and TRBJ1-2; D unclear. In germline, CDR1 is SGHRS, CDR2 YFSETQ. V dropped 3 bases and J dropped 1 base, with 10 bases sitting between them. The length of the CDR3 is 14 residues. The CDR3 reads CASSYIPDNYGYTF. The CDR3 DNA is TGCGCCAGCAGCTATATCCCGGATAACTATGGCTACACCTTC.

A word on this clonotype: Germline and junction disagree at one end, which may indicate a read error. The chain employs TRBV23-1 and TRBJ2-3, with D possibly matching TRBD2 (6 bases). TRBV23-1 is labeled an ORF, and its function is uncertain. The CDR3 consists of 15 residues. CDR3 sequence reads: CASSQSDPPGGAGVF. CDR3 in DNA: TGCGCCAGCAGTCAATCGGACCCACCAGGAGGGGCCGGTGTTTTT.

This clonotype has a count of ten or more. The rearrangement joins TRBV28 to TRBJ1-2; D unresolved. The length of the CDR3 is 13 residues. V dropped 3 bases and J dropped 4 bases, with 9 bases sitting between them. CDR1 MDHEN and CDR2 SYDVKM come from the germline V gene. CDR3 loop: CASSLLAGYGYTF. The CDR3 DNA reads as TGTGCCAGCAGTTTGTTGGCTGGCTATGGCTACACCTTC.

This clonotype has only a few counts. This rearrangement joins TRBV6-1 to TRBJ1-2; D uncertain. The germline V and J ends were trimmed by 2 bases and 1 base, with 11 bases remaining between them. CDR3 size: 15 residues. Germline assignment: CDR1 MNHNS and CDR2 SASEGT. The CDR3 loop reads CASSENRLLNYGYTF. CDR3 nucleotides: TGTGCCAGCAGTGAAAACAGACTCCTTAACTATGGCTACACCTTC.

This clonotype was counted at least ten times. The V gene is TRBV12-3 or TRBV12-4, the J gene TRBJ2-7; D is unclear. The CDR3 consists of 12 residues. Trimming pared 5 bases from V and 5 bases from J, leaving 10 bases between. This CDR3 reads CASSEFRDEQYF. The CDR3 DNA follows: TGTGCCAGCAGTGAGTTTAGGGACGAGCAGTACTTC.

The count of this clonotype is one. The J gene is TRBJ1-5, the V gene TRBV6-5; possible D gene TRBD1, 6 bases. Germline values: CDR1 MNHEY, CDR2 SVGAGI. Trimming left V 0 bases short and J 3 bases short, with 9 bases between. The CDR3 has 15 amino acids. The chain's CDR3 is CASSYSGQYNQPQHF. CDR3 nucleotides: TGTGCCAGCAGTTACTCGGGACAATACAATCAGCCCCAGCATTTT.

This clonotype was seen more than once but under ten times. The rearrangement uses TRBV12-3 or TRBV12-4 and TRBJ2-5; TRBD2 aligns across 7 bases. The CDR3 is 13 residues long. V lost 6 bases to trimming and J lost 3 bases; unmatched junction nucleotides: 4. This CDR3 reads CASSQRGKETQYF. The CDR3 DNA reads TGTGCCAGCAGCCAGCGGGGTAAAGAGACCCAGTACTTC.

The table lists this clonotype with many counts. This sequence joins TRBV6-5 and TRBJ1-1, with D unclear. V was pared by 9 bases and J by 1 base, with 12 bases between. The CDR3 is 13 amino acids. Germline-derived CDR1 and CDR2 are MNHEY and SVGAGI. CDR3 DNA: TGTGCCAGTTACCCGACCTGGAACACTGAAGCTTTCTTT. As protein: CASYPTWNTEAFF.

J is TRBJ2-1 and V is TRBV7-9; TRBD2 matches 15 bases. The length of the CDR3 is 19 residues. The germline CDR1 and CDR2 sequences are SEHNR and FQNEAQ (reference sequence). Losses at the gene ends were 5 bases for V and 7 bases for J; bases not matched to a gene: 15. The CDR3 DNA follows: TGTGCCAGCAGCCTCCGGACTAGCGGGGGGGCGACCCGTCGGAATGAGCAGTTCTTC. Translating gives CASSLRTSGGATRRNEQFF.

This clonotype was observed a few times. The J gene is TRBJ2-1, the V gene TRBV29-1, with 7 positions matching TRBD2. Trimming removed 2 bases from V and 4 bases from J; junction bases left unmatched: 8. The CDR3 consists of 15 residues. Germline V CDR1 and CDR2: SQVTM, ANQGSEA. The CDR3 DNA reads as TGCAGCGTTGAACTGGGCGGGGGTCCGTACAATGAGCAGTTCTTC. Translated, it gives CSVELGGGPYNEQFF.

This clonotype was detected many times. This chain joins TRBV5-1 and TRBJ2-5, with 7 positions matching TRBD1. The V gene end was trimmed by 6 bases and the J gene end by 5 bases; junction bases not matched to a gene: 7. The CDR3 contains 13 residues. Germline V CDR1 and CDR2: SGHRS, YFSETQ. The CDR3 sequence is CASTDRAVETQYF. DNA of the CDR3: TGCGCCAGCACTGACAGGGCCGTCGAGACCCAGTACTTC.

This clonotype was seen repeatedly, ten times or more. Written as DNA, the CDR3 is TGTGCCAGCAGGAACTATGACAGGGAAAAAGAGACCCAGTACTTC. Protein: CASRNYDREKETQYF. The chain uses TRBV2 and TRBJ2-5, with 7 bases that match TRBD1. The V gene end was trimmed by 6 bases and the J gene end by 3 bases; junction bases not matched to a gene: 10. The CDR3 totals 15 residues. Germline loops: CDR1 SNHLY, CDR2 FYNNEI.

The chain carries TRBV12-3 or TRBV12-4 and TRBJ1-5; D ambiguous. The V and J ends lost 6 bases and 4 bases respectively, with 13 bases between them. CDR3 length equals 14 residues. This CDR3 is CASRDATVNQPQHF. In DNA, the CDR3 is TGTGCCAGCAGGGACGCAACGGTGAATCAGCCCCAGCATTTT.

This clonotype occurred many times. V and J are TRBV7-6 and TRBJ2-7; 8 positions agree with TRBD1. This CDR3 contains 14 residues. After removal of 5 bases from V and 4 bases from J, the junction contained 7 bases not matched to a gene. Germline V gene lookup returns CDR1 SGHVS and CDR2 FNYEAQ. CDR3 coding DNA: TGTGCCAGCAGCCCTGAGACAGGGGTGTACGAGCAGTACTTC. Protein product: CASSPETGVYEQYF.

A word on this clonotype: Since a much larger clone is just one base distant, this may be a read error. The genes are TRBV20-1 and TRBJ2-3, with D possibly TRBD2 on 5 matching bases. Germline CDR1 and CDR2: DFQATT and SNEGSKA (reference sequence). CDR3 length equals 15 residues. The CDR3 region has the DNA TGCGGTGCTGCAACTGGCCGGGGAAACACAGATACGCAGTATTTT. Protein product: CGAATGRGNTDTQYF.